This T cell receptor (beta chain) is from a study of a mutant IDH1 vaccine in newly diagnosed glioma. Study-level results: Immune responses induced by vaccination arose in approximately 93% of the patients.

V was pared by 7 bases and J by 3 bases, with 8 bases of the junction left unmatched. This CDR3 is built from 15 residues. The germline V gene has CDR1 SNHLY and CDR2 FYNNEI. Notes on this clone: Antigen: not known.

Sequencing was performed with immunoSEQ multiplex PCR; in TCRdb, only in-frame clones are kept and a portion is missing. The data show approximately 41,000 clones, with more than 80% seen just once and around 5.1% held by the top ten. Time point given: week 23, last vaccination. Vaccination comprised doses that each held 300 ug of mutant IDH1 20-mer peptide, plus topical imiquimod. The V gene is TRBV2, the J gene TRBJ2-5; 10 bases map to TRBD2. Sequencing used PBMCs, obtained from a glioma patient whose treatment included an IDH1 peptide vaccine. This clonotype was sampled from a man aged 35-49 years with glioma. CDR3 sequence reads: CASNQVAGGEETQYF. CDR3 nucleotides: TGTGCCAGCAACCAAGTAGCGGGAGGAGAAGAGACCCAGTACTTC.